This T cell receptor beta chain was recorded in a study of radiation and T cells in renal cell carcinoma. Indicated time point: blood 2 weeks post-SBRT. Treatment noted: 15 Gy SBRT to primary tumor, nephrectomy 4 weeks later. Blood was sampled at baseline, 2 weeks and 4 weeks after SBRT. Clones were read by immunoSEQ multiplex PCR, and TCRdb kept only the in-frame ones, dropping some. The data hold about 60,000 clones, with roughly 79% observed a single time. Trimming at V came to 0 bases and at J to 3 bases, leaving 6 bases not matched to a gene. This CDR3 contains 16 residues. The germline gives CDR1 SGHRS, CDR2 YFSETQ.

This TCR came from a man aged 55 to 70 with renal cell carcinoma. The gene calls are TRBV5-1 and TRBJ2-4, with 7 bases lining up with TRBD2. The source material was blood, sampled from a patient whose treatment included radiotherapy and nephrectomy. The CDR3 here is CASSLARGEVKNIQYF. CDR3 coding DNA: TGCGCCAGCAGCTTGGCCCGGGGGGAGGTCAAAAACATTCAGTACTTC.